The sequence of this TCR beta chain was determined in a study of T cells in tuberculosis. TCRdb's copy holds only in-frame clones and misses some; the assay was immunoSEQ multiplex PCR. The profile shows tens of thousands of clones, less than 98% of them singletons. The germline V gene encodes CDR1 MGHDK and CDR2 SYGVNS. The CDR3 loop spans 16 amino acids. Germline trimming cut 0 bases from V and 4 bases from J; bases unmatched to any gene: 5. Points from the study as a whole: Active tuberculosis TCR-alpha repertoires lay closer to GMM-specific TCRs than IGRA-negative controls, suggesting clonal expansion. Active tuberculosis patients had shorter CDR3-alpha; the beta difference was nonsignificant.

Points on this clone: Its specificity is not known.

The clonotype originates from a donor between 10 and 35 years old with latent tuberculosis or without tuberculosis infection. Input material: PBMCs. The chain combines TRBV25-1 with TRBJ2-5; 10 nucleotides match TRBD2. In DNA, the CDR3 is TGTGCCAGCAGTGAATATGGAGCGGGGGGGCGAGAGACCCAGTACTTC. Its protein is CASSEYGAGGRETQYF.